This T cell receptor (beta chain) stems from a study of blood T cell repertoires in COVID-19. Allocation to cohorts depended on clinical history reported by the participants. Germline V gene lookup returns CDR1 SGHRS and CDR2 YFSETQ. CDR3 length: 16 amino acids. V shed 0 bases and J shed 0 bases, with 7 bases lying between them. TCRdb keeps only in-frame clones here, not all; method: immunoSEQ multiplex PCR. The table lists hundreds of thousands of clones, more than 70% of them singletons. The sample consisted of PBMCs or T cells enriched from blood (not recorded which). The chain is built from TRBV5-1 and TRBJ2-6; D gene ambiguous. The source is a man aged 35 to 55 in a cohort exposed to, infected with or recovered from COVID-19 (not recorded which). The chain's CDR3 is CASSLGGSSGANVLTF. CDR3 in DNA: TGCGCCAGCAGCTTGGGCGGAAGCTCTGGGGCCAACGTCCTGACTTTC.